This is a list of T cell receptor beta chains from one sample in a study of blood T cell repertoires in COVID-19. Profiling relied on immunoSEQ multiplex PCR, and the TCRdb table lists in-frame clones only, not all of them. The profile shows some 400,000 clones, approximately 89% of them singletons. The sequencing input was PBMCs or T cells enriched from blood (not recorded which). Receptors originate from a middle-aged woman who had been exposed to COVID-19. Each CDR3 is given with its conserved first and last residue. The D gene is left open where the match is weak. Clone size is stated in some rows and not others, as once, few, many or a class when expanded.

j_call,d_call,v_call,clone_size,cdr3_aa,cdr3_nt
TRBJ2-7,NA,TRBV9,NA,CASSEGSTGREQYF,TGTGCCAGCAGCGAGGGGAGCACAGGGCGCGAGCAGTACTTC
TRBJ1-2,TRBD1,TRBV15,NA,CATSRDARGAGDYGYTF,TGTGCCACCAGCAGAGATGCCAGGGGGGCGGGCGACTATGGCTACACCTTC
TRBJ1-1,NA,TRBV21-1,NA,CASRRDSMNTEAFF,TGTGCCAGCAGAAGGGACAGCATGAACACTGAAGCTTTCTTT
TRBJ1-2,TRBD1,TRBV12-3/TRBV12-4,NA,CASNGQGHFGYTF,TGTGCCAGCAACGGACAGGGGCATTTTGGCTACACCTTC
TRBJ1-2,TRBD1,TRBV19,NA,CASSIEQGIYGYTF,TGTGCCAGTAGTATCGAACAGGGGATCTATGGCTACACCTTC
TRBJ1-1,NA,TRBV18,NA,CASSPPGKNTEAFF,TGTGCCAGCTCACCACCGGGCAAGAACACTGAAGCTTTCTTT
TRBJ1-2,TRBD1,TRBV19,NA,CASSRGDRTCGYTF,TGTGCCAGTAGTAGAGGGGACAGAACTTGTGGCTACACCTTC
TRBJ2-7,TRBD2,TRBV7-6,NA,CASSLGGKTSGTLYEQYF,TGTGCCAGCAGCTTAGGAGGGAAGACTAGCGGGACTTTGTACGAGCAGTACTTC
TRBJ1-1,NA,TRBV11-2,NA,CASSFGQVRWTEAFF,TGTGCCAGCAGCTTTGGGCAGGTCAGATGGACTGAAGCTTTCTTT
TRBJ2-4,TRBD2,TRBV4-1,NA,CASSQDTSGIQYF,TGCGCCAGCAGCCAAGATACTAGCGGAATCCAGTACTTC
TRBJ2-2,NA,TRBV10-1,NA,CASSGGGPGELFF,TGCGCCAGCAGTGGAGGAGGACCCGGGGAGCTGTTTTTT
TRBJ2-7,NA,TRBV7-6,NA,CASSTLPRDTGPYEQYF,TGTGCCAGCAGCACGTTACCCCGGGACACAGGCCCCTACGAGCAGTACTTC
TRBJ2-1,NA,TRBV4-2,few,CASSQEGVSYNEQFF,TGTGCCAGCAGCCAAGAGGGCGTTAGCTACAATGAGCAGTTCTTC
TRBJ1-4,NA,TRBV25-1,NA,CASSGRTGATNEKLFF,TGTGCCAGCAGTGGCCGAACAGGAGCAACTAATGAAAAACTGTTTTTT
TRBJ1-5,TRBD1,TRBV29-1,NA,CSVAGGQGFQPQHF,TGCAGCGTAGCCGGGGGACAGGGGTTTCAGCCCCAGCATTTT
TRBJ1-1,NA,TRBV12-5,NA,CASGLNWGVRPGSGSTEAFF,TGTGCTAGTGGTTTGAATTGGGGGGTCCGCCCTGGGTCGGGGAGCACTGAAGCTTTCTTT